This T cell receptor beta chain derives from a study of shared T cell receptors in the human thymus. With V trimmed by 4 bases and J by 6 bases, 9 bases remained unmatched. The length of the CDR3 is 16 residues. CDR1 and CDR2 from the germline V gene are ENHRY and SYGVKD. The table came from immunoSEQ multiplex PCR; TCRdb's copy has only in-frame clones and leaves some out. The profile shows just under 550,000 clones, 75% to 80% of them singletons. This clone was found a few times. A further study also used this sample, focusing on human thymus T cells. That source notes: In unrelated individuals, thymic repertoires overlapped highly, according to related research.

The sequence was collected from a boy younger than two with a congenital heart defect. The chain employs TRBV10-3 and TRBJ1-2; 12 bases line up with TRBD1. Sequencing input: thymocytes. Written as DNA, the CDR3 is TGTGCCATCAGTGGCCCTACGGGGACAGGGGGCGATGGCTACACCTTC. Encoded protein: CAISGPTGTGGDGYTF.